This note documents a single T cell receptor (beta chain) sequence. It lacks a known antigen. No qualities accompany the bases; no much larger clone lies one base away. Sequences SGHNT (CDR1) and YYREEE (CDR2) are obtained from the germline V gene (reference sequence). Reading from cysteine to phenylalanine, the CDR3 counts 15 amino acids. The CDR3 DNA has 45 bases and is translated from base 1. After removal of 4 bases from V and 1 base from J, the junction retains 5 bases not matched to a gene. These data belong to a study of T cell responses to AZD1222 COVID-19 vaccine (dated by TCRdb to 2020 to 2022). In terms of the full investigation: Because spike-specific TCR depth and breadth did not differ between the two schedules, AZD1222 recipients who got a second dose at roughly 4 weeks were pooled with those who got a second dose at roughly 12 weeks. TCR sequencing was performed for 230 to 250 trial participants, of whom some 200 were given two doses of AZD1222 and 26 were given two doses of MenACWY control vaccine. Trial participants were enrolled by age into subgroups of 18-55, 56-69 and 70-plus years, and around 150, 29 and 61 TCR-sequenced participants, respectively, were included in these subgroups. Results the study describes overall, beyond this receptor: In the small 56-69-year group, the increase in depth fell short of significance, most likely because of low power. CD4 TCRs associated with the vaccine covered the entire spike protein, and the dominant responses were in regions 160-218 and 743-854. After two AZD1222 doses, both the breadth and the depth of spike-specific TCRs were significantly higher than at day 0 and than in MenACWY recipients. Only six AZD1222 recipients were SARS-CoV-2 seropositive at baseline, limiting conclusions about previously exposed vaccinees. Reportedly, close to half of the unique spike-specific TCRs recognized epitopes lying outside the regions that are mutated in the B.1.351 and B.1.1.7 variants. Because no day 14 peak-response samples were available, repertoires were characterized only after the peak T cell response. Participants were mostly white British, with more females than males. The authors suggested clonal diversity may have been underestimated.

In light of the paper, this sample's time point label describes: baseline before first vaccination. Vaccinee samples were obtained from the UK trials COV001 and COV002, which included a single-blind randomized controlled phase 2/3 trial of AZD1222 (ChAdOx1 nCoV-19) in healthy adults. For TCRbeta chain sequencing, PBMC samples were collected from trial participants at day 0 and at day 28 after the second dose. The CDR3 regions of human TCRbeta chains were analyzed by immunosequencing. On the study's bioinformatics: TCRs in the repertoires were compared against a reference library of SARS-CoV-2-specific TCRs that had been generated with the MIRA antigen-specificity platform. Breadth was defined as the fraction of unique TCRs that were SARS-CoV-2-associated. Depth was defined as the fraction of total T cells that were SARS-CoV-2-associated. Using the MIRA data, every spike-specific TCR was mapped to the spike region that the TCR reacted to and assigned to either a CD4 or a CD8 class. Log10-transformed breadth and depth values were compared by one-way ANOVA with Sidak's multiple comparisons tests. TCRdb took over this immuneACCESS table, retaining in-frame rearrangements with V and J assigned. Such tables are incomplete; in checked studies, under half of the missing clones stem from an unresolved V gene, and the remainder is unexplained. That table furnishes V, J and clone size, whereas the DNA furnished D and trimming. Recorded for this sample are some 84,000 clones; around 85% of them occurred a single time. Approximately 8% of the sample rests with the top ten.

This TCR came from an adult in good health. This receptor chain uses TRBV5-4 and TRBJ1-1; 9 central nucleotides agree with TRBD1. The specimen comprised peripheral blood, sampled on day 0 of AZD1222 vaccination. The DNA is as follows: TGTGCCAGCAGCCGAGGGGGACAGGGGAACACTGAAGCTTTCTTT. This yields the protein CASSRGGQGNTEAFF.